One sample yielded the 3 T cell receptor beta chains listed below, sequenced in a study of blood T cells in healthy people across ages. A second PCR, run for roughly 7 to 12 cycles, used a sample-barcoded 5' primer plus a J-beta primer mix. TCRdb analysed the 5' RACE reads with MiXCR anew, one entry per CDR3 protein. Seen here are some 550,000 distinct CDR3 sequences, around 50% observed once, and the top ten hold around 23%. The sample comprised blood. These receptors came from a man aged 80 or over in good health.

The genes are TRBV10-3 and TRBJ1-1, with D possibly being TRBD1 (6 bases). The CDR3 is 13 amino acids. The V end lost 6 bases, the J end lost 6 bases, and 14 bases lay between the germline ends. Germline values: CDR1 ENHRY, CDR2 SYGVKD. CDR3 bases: TGTGCCATCAGCGCCCAGGGGACCGCTGAAGCTTTCTTT. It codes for CAISAQGTAEAFF.

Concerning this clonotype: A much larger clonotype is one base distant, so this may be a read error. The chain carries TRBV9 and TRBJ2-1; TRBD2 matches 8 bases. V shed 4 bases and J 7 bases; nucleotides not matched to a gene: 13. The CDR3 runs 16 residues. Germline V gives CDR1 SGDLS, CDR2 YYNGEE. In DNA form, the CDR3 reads TGTGCCAGCAGCACTAAATGGGCGGGAGGTTGGAATGAGCAGTTCTTC. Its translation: CASSTKWAGGWNEQFF.

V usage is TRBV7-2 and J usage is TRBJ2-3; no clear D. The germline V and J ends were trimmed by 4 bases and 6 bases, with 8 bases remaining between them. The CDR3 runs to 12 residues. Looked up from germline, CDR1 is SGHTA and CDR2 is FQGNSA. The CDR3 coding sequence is TGTGCCAGCAGCTCCCTTCGGGATACGCAGTATTTT. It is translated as CASSSLRDTQYF.